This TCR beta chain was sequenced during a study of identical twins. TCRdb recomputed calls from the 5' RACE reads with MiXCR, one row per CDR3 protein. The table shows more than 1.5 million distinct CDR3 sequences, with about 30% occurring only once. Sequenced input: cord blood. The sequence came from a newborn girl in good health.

In DNA form, the CDR3 reads TGTGCCAGCAGCTTCGCCTCCGGGACCCTCTTTGGCGGCTACACCTTC. The encoded protein is CASSFASGTLFGGYTF. This chain links TRBV7-6 with TRBJ1-2; a possible D gene is TRBD1 (5 bases). The CDR3 runs 16 residues. The germline V gene has CDR1 SGHVS and CDR2 FNYEAQ. V was cut by 3 bases and J by 8 bases, with 22 bases left in between.